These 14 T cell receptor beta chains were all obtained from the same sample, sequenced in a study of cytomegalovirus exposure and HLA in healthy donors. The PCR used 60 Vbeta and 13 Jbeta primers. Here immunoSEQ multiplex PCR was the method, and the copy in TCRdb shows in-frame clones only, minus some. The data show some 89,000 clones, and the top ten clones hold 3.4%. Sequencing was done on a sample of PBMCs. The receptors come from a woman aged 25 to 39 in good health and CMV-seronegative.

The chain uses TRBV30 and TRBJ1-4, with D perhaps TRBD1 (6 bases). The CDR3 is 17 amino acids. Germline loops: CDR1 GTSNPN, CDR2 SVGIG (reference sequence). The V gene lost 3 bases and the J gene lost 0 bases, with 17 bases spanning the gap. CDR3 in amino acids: CAWRRIAGAATNEKLFF. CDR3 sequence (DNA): TGTGCCTGGAGGCGAATAGCGGGGGCTGCAACTAATGAAAAACTGTTTTTT.

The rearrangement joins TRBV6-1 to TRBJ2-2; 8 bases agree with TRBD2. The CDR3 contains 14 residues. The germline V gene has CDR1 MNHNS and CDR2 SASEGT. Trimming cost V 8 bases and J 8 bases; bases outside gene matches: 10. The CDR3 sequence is CASCIAGIQGELFF. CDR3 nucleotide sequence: TGTGCCAGCTGTATAGCGGGAATTCAGGGGGAGCTGTTTTTT.

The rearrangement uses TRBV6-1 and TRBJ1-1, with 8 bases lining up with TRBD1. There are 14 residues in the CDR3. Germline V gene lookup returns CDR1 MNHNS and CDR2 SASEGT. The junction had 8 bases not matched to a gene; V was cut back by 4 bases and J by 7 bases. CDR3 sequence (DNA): TGTGCCAGCAGTGTTACCGGACAGGGAGGTGAAGCTTTCTTT. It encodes CASSVTGQGGEAFF.

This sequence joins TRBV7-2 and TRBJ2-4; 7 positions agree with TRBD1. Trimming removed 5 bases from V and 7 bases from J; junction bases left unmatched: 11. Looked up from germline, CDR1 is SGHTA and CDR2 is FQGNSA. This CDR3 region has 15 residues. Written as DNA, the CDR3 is TGTGCCAGCAGCCGCCTGACAGGGTTGGGTAACATTCAGTACTTC. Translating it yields CASSRLTGLGNIQYF.

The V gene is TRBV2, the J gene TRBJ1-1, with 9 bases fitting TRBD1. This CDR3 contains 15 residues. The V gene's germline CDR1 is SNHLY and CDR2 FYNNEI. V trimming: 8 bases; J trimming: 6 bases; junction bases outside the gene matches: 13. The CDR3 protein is CASGSTGGEFSEAFF. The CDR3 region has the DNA TGTGCCAGCGGATCCACAGGGGGCGAATTCTCTGAAGCTTTCTTT.

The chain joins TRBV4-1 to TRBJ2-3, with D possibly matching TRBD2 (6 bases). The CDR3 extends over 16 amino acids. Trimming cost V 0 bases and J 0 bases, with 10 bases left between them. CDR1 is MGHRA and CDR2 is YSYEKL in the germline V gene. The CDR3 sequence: CASSQELASSTDTQYF. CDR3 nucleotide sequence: TGCGCCAGCAGCCAAGAGCTAGCGTCTAGCACAGATACGCAGTATTTT.

The CDR3 loop reads CASSSLNSPLHF. The CDR3 DNA sequence: TGTGCCAGCAGTTCCCTTAATTCACCCCTCCACTTT. The genes are TRBV28 and TRBJ1-6, with no clear D. Germline CDR1 is MDHEN and CDR2 is SYDVKM. Trimming cost V 4 bases and J 6 bases, with 4 bases left between them. The CDR3 covers 12 residues.

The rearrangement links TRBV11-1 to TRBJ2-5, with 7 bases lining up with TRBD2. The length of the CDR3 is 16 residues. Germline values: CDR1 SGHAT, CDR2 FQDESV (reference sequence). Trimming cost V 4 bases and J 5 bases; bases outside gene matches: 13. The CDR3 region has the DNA TGTGCCAGCAGCTCACCGTTGAGCGGGGCTAGGGAGACCCAGTACTTC. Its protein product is CASSSPLSGARETQYF.

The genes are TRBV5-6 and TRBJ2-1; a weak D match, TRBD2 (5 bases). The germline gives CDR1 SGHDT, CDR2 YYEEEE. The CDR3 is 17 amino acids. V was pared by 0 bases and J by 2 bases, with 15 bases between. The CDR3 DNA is TGTGCCAGCAGCTTGGGTATGGCGGGCCCGACCTACAATGAGCAGTTCTTC. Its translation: CASSLGMAGPTYNEQFF.

The CDR3 sequence: CASSLGPPKEQYF. The CDR3 region has the DNA TGTGCCAGCAGCTTGGGGCCCCCTAAGGAGCAGTACTTC. This chain uses TRBV5-6 with TRBJ2-5, with no clear D. CDR3 size: 13 residues. V gave up 0 bases and J gave up 11 bases, with 14 bases separating them. The germline V gene encodes CDR1 SGHDT and CDR2 YYEEEE.

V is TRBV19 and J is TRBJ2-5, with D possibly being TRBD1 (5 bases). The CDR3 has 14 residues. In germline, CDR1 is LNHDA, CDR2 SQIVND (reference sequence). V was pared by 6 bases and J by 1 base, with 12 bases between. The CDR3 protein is CASRPQGSQETQYF. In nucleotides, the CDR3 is TGTGCCAGTAGGCCCCAGGGATCCCAAGAGACCCAGTACTTC.

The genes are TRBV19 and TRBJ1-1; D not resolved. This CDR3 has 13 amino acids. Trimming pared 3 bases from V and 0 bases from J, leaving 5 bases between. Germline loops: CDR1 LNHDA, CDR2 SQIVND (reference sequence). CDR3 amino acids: CASSISMNTEAFF. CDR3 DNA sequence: TGTGCCAGTAGTATTTCCATGAACACTGAAGCTTTCTTT.

The CDR3: CASSLRDSDNSPLHF. The CDR3 nucleotides read TGTGCCAGCAGCTTACGGGACAGCGATAATTCACCCCTCCACTTT. The chain couples TRBV7-9 to TRBJ1-6; 7 bases agree with TRBD1. Trimming at V came to 2 bases and at J to 5 bases, leaving 3 bases not matched to a gene. The CDR3 runs to 15 residues. From germline, CDR1 is SEHNR and CDR2 FQNEAQ (reference sequence).

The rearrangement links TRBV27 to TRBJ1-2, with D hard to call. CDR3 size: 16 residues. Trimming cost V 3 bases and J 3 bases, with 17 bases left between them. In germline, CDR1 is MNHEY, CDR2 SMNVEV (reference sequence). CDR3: CASSFARARRDYGYTF. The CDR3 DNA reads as TGTGCCAGCAGTTTCGCTAGAGCTCGGCGAGACTATGGCTACACCTTC.